This T cell receptor beta chain was captured by sequencing in a study of cytotoxic CD8 clonotypes in ibrutinib-treated CLL (dated by TCRdb to the early 2020s). Study-wide context: In this cohort, more than 14 patients were treatment-naive and ten to twelve were relapsed/refractory, while about 17 had unmutated IGHV. Responses were partial in some 24 patients and complete in 2; after median 68 months follow-up, around 15 stayed in remission and 12 progressed. Samples at response were collected after a median of about 12 months of treatment, with a range of roughly 6 to 36 months. An average of 255,043 productive templates and 94,082 productive rearrangements was obtained per sample. Of the roughly 90 participants in the trial, 20 to 30 had longitudinal samples available. Cryopreserved peripheral blood mononuclear cells were obtained prior to treatment, at the time of response, and at either disease progression or sustained remission. Every remission and progressive disease sample was obtained while ibrutinib was still being received by the patients. General findings and caveats noted by the study authors: Lymph node repertoires were not examined, and the timing of sampling was not matched between patients in sustained remission and those whose disease progressed. Public clonotypes were rare and either contracted or stayed stable during treatment, and the rise in clonality at ibrutinib response reflected the expansion of private clonotypes. Baseline clonality exceeded that of age-matched healthy donors and correlated strongly with circulating CD8+ T-cell counts. Clonality rose at ibrutinib response, remained stable during sustained remission, and dropped back toward baseline at progression.

What the time point label conveys for this sample: 24 months on ibrutinib. For TCR beta library preparation, roughly 2 micrograms of genomic DNA was extracted from cryopreserved PBMCs. Longitudinal blood samples from CLL patients receiving ibrutinib monotherapy were subjected to high-throughput TCR beta sequencing. The patients took part in an open-label, single-center phase 2 trial of ibrutinib monotherapy. As to this clone: Its antigen is currently not known. Qualities for individual bases were not recorded, and no much larger clone is one base off.

Between the V and J ends, shortened by 7 bases and 6 bases respectively, the junction contains 16 bases. CDR1 and CDR2 are drawn from the germline V gene (reference sequence): MNHNY, SVGAGI. Including cysteine and phenylalanine, the CDR3 has 14 amino acids. The sequence is cut down to CDR3 DNA, 42 bases in frame from base 1. A MiSeq instrument was used for deep resolution sequencing, which targeted depths ranging from 1 in 1 million up to 1 in 200,000 T cells, with coverage averaging 10x for each clonotype. TCR beta libraries were generated with the immunoSEQ hsTCRB Kit. Concerning the study's data processing: Data were analyzed with ImmunoSEQ Data Assistant and ImmunoSEQ Analyzer, with V, D and J genes assigned per IMGT definitions. Clonality, which ranges from 0 to 1, was calculated by subtracting the normalized Shannon entropy of productive rearrangement frequencies from one. Only overrepresented clonotypes making up at least 0.05% of each patient's repertoire were included in the public clonotype analysis. About a dozen repertoires from age-matched healthy donors, obtained from immuneACCESS, served as clonality controls. TCRdb re-hosts the immuneACCESS table, in-frame sequences only. Its copies lack some clones; in the studies checked, an unresolved V gene accounts for under half of them, and the cause for the rest is not known. That table gives V, J and clone size, and the DNA gave D and trimming. The sample table holds over 95,000 clones, of which approximately 56% were seen once. Of the sample, about 40% is held by the ten largest clones.

The sequencing here drew on PBMCs, taken after 24 months of ibrutinib treatment. This chain is built from TRBV6-6 and TRBJ1-5, with a tentative D gene TRBD1 over 6 matching bases. The receptor was isolated from a human donor with chronic lymphocytic leukemia. The DNA reads as follows: TGTGCCAGCACCTGGGGGGGGGCCGCTCAGCCCCAGCATTTT. It is translated as CASTWGGAAQPQHF.